This TCR beta chain comes out of a study of control samples from healthy donors and cancer patients. Generated by immunoSEQ multiplex PCR, the TCRdb table keeps only in-frame clones and is missing some. The sample lists 130,000 to 150,000 clones, around 86% occurring once. This clone was seen just once. From germline, CDR1 is SGHKS and CDR2 YYEKEE (reference sequence). The junction had 3 bases not matched to a gene; V was cut back by 4 bases and J by 11 bases. This CDR3 contains 11 residues. The sample taken for sequencing was blood. The receptor was derived from a man aged 25 to 45 in good health. The chain employs TRBV5-5 and TRBJ2-1; 7 nucleotides align to TRBD1. The CDR3 sequence: CASSPDRKQFF. In DNA, the CDR3 is TGTGCCAGCAGCCCGGACAGGAAGCAGTTCTTC.